The rows below give T cell receptor beta chains drawn from one sample of a study of cytomegalovirus exposure and HLA in healthy donors. The data were produced by immunoSEQ multiplex PCR, yet TCRdb's version contains in-frame clones alone and is incomplete. The repertoire has some 87,000 clones, roughly 79% of them found once; the top ten carry about 22%. Source material: PBMCs. These receptors came from a woman aged 40 to 50 in good health and CMV-seropositive. The CDR3 runs from the conserved cysteine through the conserved F or W. The D gene is left open where the match is weak. Rows may omit the clone size; those that give it use once, few, many or a size class.

J: TRBJ1-5; V: TRBV16; D: -; size: -; CDR3: CASERTGSGQPQHF; DNA: TGTGCCAGCGAACGAACAGGGTCGGGTCAGCCCCAGCATTTT
J: TRBJ2-2; V: TRBV6-5; D: -; size: -; CDR3: CASSYRGPNTGELFF; DNA: TGTGCCAGCAGTTACCGGGGTCCTAACACCGGGGAGCTGTTTTTT
J: TRBJ1-1; V: TRBV29-1; D: -; size: -; CDR3: CSVAVGGGGTEAFF; DNA: TGCAGCGTTGCAGTTGGGGGGGGTGGAACTGAAGCTTTCTTT
J: TRBJ2-3; V: TRBV9; D: -; size: -; CDR3: CASSVRFTDTQYF; DNA: TGTGCCAGCAGCGTCAGATTTACAGATACGCAGTATTTT
J: TRBJ2-7; V: TRBV29-1; D: TRBD2; size: -; CDR3: CSVEGEGGFYEQYF; DNA: TGCAGCGTTGAAGGGGAGGGCGGATTTTACGAGCAGTACTTC
J: TRBJ1-3; V: TRBV6-1; D: -; size: -; CDR3: CASRLGNTIYF; DNA: TGTGCCAGCAGACTCGGAAACACCATATATTTT
J: TRBJ2-7; V: TRBV11-1; D: TRBD2; size: -; CDR3: CASSAGLAGEYEQYF; DNA: TGTGCCAGCAGCGCAGGACTAGCGGGGGAATACGAGCAGTACTTC
J: TRBJ2-1; V: TRBV6-4; D: -; size: -; CDR3: CASSDSTGSYNEQFF; DNA: TGTGCCAGCAGTGACTCGACAGGCTCCTACAATGAGCAGTTCTTC
J: TRBJ2-7; V: TRBV4-2; D: TRBD2; size: -; CDR3: CASSQDGLAGGRYEQYF; DNA: TGTGCCAGCAGCCAAGATGGCCTAGCGGGAGGACGCTACGAGCAGTACTTC
J: TRBJ2-7; V: TRBV5-1; D: TRBD2; size: -; CDR3: CASSFIAGTNEQYF; DNA: TGCGCCAGCAGCTTTATAGCGGGAACAAACGAGCAGTACTTC
J: TRBJ2-7; V: TRBV5-4; D: TRBD2; size: -; CDR3: CASSLASTSGSYEQYF; DNA: TGTGCCAGCAGCTTGGCCTCAACTAGCGGGAGTTATGAGCAGTACTTC
J: TRBJ2-1; V: TRBV4-2; D: -; size: -; CDR3: CASSHATPGNEQFF; DNA: TGTGCCAGCAGCCATGCTACCCCGGGCAATGAGCAGTTCTTC
J: TRBJ2-7; V: TRBV6-5; D: -; size: once; CDR3: CASRRDTLAYEQYF; DNA: TGTGCCAGCAGACGCGATACCCTAGCCTACGAGCAGTACTTC
J: TRBJ1-5; V: TRBV30; D: -; size: -; CDR3: CAWSYVQGPNQPQHF; DNA: TGTGCCTGGAGTTACGTACAGGGCCCCAATCAGCCCCAGCATTTT
J: TRBJ1-2; V: TRBV6-1; D: -; size: -; CDR3: CASSAGTSGYTF; DNA: TGTGCCAGCAGTGCGGGGACTAGCGGCTACACCTTC
J: TRBJ2-1; V: TRBV5-1; D: TRBD2; size: -; CDR3: CASSPGTSASGNEQFF; DNA: TGCGCCAGCAGCCCGGGGACTAGCGCCTCGGGCAATGAGCAGTTCTTC
J: TRBJ2-7; V: TRBV6-5; D: -; size: few; CDR3: CASSYDRPNTYEQYF; DNA: TGTGCCAGCAGTTACGACAGGCCAAATACCTACGAGCAGTACTTC
J: TRBJ1-2; V: TRBV2; D: -; size: -; CDR3: CASSEIALYGYTF; DNA: TGTGCCAGCAGTGAAATTGCGCTCTACGGCTACACCTTC
J: TRBJ2-1; V: TRBV15; D: -; size: -; CDR3: CATSILGLDNEQFF; DNA: TGTGCCACCAGCATACTAGGATTAGACAATGAGCAGTTCTTC
J: TRBJ2-1; V: TRBV15; D: TRBD2; size: -; CDR3: CATSRGGGRANEQFF; DNA: TGTGCCACCAGCAGAGGTGGCGGGAGGGCCAATGAGCAGTTCTTC
J: TRBJ2-1; V: TRBV4-1; D: -; size: few; CDR3: CASSQDWGRQLIDEQFF; DNA: TGCGCCAGCAGCCAAGATTGGGGCAGACAACTTATCGATGAGCAGTTCTTC
J: TRBJ2-1; V: TRBV2; D: TRBD1; size: -; CDR3: CASDETGYNEQFF; DNA: TGTGCCAGCGATGAGACAGGGTACAATGAGCAGTTCTTC
J: TRBJ2-7; V: TRBV27; D: TRBD2; size: -; CDR3: CASSPRGESSYEQYF; DNA: TGTGCCAGCAGCCCTCGGGGGGAGAGCTCCTACGAGCAGTACTTC
J: TRBJ2-6; V: TRBV9; D: -; size: -; CDR3: CASSVEYRTSGANVLTF; DNA: TGTGCCAGCAGCGTAGAGTACCGGACATCTGGGGCCAACGTCCTGACTTTC
J: TRBJ2-3; V: TRBV2; D: -; size: -; CDR3: CASSLYRDFRTDTQYF; DNA: TGTGCCAGCAGCCTATACCGGGACTTCCGCACAGATACGCAGTATTTT
J: TRBJ2-3; V: TRBV30; D: -; size: once; CDR3: CAWSFATGLGDTQYF; DNA: TGTGCCTGGAGTTTTGCGACAGGCCTTGGAGATACGCAGTATTTT
J: TRBJ2-2; V: TRBV7-9; D: TRBD2; size: -; CDR3: CASSSPGLALTGELFF; DNA: TGTGCCAGCAGCTCGCCGGGACTAGCACTCACCGGGGAGCTGTTTTTT
J: TRBJ2-2; V: TRBV30; D: -; size: once; CDR3: CAWGSWRDGGELFF; DNA: TGTGCCTGGGGATCGTGGAGGGATGGCGGGGAGCTGTTTTTT
J: TRBJ2-7; V: TRBV6-1; D: -; size: -; CDR3: CASSDLLGGTYEQYF; DNA: TGTGCCAGCAGTGACTTGCTCGGCGGTACCTACGAGCAGTACTTC
J: TRBJ2-7; V: TRBV7-6; D: TRBD1; size: -; CDR3: CASSLGTGLTYEQYF; DNA: TGTGCCAGCAGCTTAGGGACAGGCCTTACCTACGAGCAGTACTTC
J: TRBJ2-1; V: TRBV9; D: TRBD2; size: -; CDR3: CASSVDPAGGTYNEQFF; DNA: TGTGCCAGCAGCGTAGATCCAGCGGGAGGGACCTACAATGAGCAGTTCTTC
J: TRBJ2-7; V: TRBV5-1; D: TRBD1; size: -; CDR3: CASSTGTGGSYEQYF; DNA: TGCGCCAGCAGCACGGGGACAGGAGGAAGCTACGAGCAGTACTTC
J: TRBJ2-5; V: TRBV29-1; D: -; size: -; CDR3: CSVGSAVGETQYF; DNA: TGCAGCGTTGGCTCGGCCGTCGGGGAGACCCAGTACTTC
J: TRBJ2-7; V: TRBV20-1; D: -; size: -; CDR3: CSARGDSEQYF; DNA: TGCAGTGCTAGAGGGGACTCCGAGCAGTACTTC
J: TRBJ1-1; V: TRBV5-4; D: -; size: -; CDR3: CASSSQGRGTEAFF; DNA: TGTGCCAGCAGCTCTCAGGGCCGTGGGACTGAAGCTTTCTTT
J: TRBJ2-7; V: TRBV6-5; D: TRBD1; size: few; CDR3: CASRMTGSDEQYF; DNA: TGTGCCAGCAGAATGACAGGGTCCGACGAGCAGTACTTC
J: TRBJ2-7; V: TRBV5-4; D: TRBD1; size: -; CDR3: CASSSGQGRYEQYF; DNA: TGTGCCAGCAGCTCCGGACAGGGACGGTACGAGCAGTACTTC
J: TRBJ2-5; V: TRBV19; D: -; size: -; CDR3: CASSTGEETQYF; DNA: TGTGCCAGTAGTACCGGAGAAGAGACCCAGTACTTC
J: TRBJ2-5; V: TRBV25-1; D: -; size: -; CDR3: CASSEYIADQETQYF; DNA: TGTGCCAGCAGTGAATACATAGCGGATCAAGAGACCCAGTACTTC